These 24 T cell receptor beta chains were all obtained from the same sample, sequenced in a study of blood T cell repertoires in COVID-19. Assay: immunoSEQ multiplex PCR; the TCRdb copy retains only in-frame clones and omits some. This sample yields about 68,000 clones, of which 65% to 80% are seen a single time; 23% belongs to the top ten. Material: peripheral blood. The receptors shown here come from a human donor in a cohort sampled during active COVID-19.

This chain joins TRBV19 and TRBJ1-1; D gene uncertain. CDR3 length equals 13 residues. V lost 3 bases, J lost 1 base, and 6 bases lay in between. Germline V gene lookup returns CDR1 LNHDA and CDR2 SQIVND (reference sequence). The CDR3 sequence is CASSMRENTEAFF. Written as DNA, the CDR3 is TGTGCCAGTAGTATGAGAGAGAACACTGAAGCTTTCTTT.

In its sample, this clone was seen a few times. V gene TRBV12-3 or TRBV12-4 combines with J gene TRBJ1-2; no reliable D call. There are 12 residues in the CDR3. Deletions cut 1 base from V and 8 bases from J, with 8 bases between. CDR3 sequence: CASSLGAKGYTF. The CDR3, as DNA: TGTGCCAGCAGTTTAGGGGCGAAAGGCTACACCTTC.

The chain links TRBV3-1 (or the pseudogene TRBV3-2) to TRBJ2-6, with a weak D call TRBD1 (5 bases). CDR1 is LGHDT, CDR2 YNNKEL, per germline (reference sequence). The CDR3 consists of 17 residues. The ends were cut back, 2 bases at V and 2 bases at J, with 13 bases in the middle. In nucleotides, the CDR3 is TGTGCCAGCAGCCAACGTCCCCAGGGAACTGGGGCCAACGTCCTGACTTTC. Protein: CASSQRPQGTGANVLTF.

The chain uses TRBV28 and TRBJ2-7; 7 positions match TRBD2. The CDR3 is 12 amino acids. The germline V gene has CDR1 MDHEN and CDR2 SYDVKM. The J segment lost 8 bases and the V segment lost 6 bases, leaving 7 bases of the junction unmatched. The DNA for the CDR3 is TGTGCCAGCAGCTCTAGCGGAGTAAAGCAGTACTTC. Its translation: CASSSSGVKQYF.

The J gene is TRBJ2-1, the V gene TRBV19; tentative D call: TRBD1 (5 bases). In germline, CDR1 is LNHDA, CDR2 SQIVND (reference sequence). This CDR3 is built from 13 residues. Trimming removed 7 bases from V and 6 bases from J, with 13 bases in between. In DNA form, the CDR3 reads TGTGCCAGTATTGGGGCAGCTGGCAATGAGCAGTTCTTC. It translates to CASIGAAGNEQFF.

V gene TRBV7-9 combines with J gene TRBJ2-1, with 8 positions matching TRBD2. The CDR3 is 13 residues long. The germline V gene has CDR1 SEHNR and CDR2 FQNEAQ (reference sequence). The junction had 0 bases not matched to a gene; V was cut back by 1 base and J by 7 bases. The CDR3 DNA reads TGTGCCAGCAGCTTAGGCGGGGGGAATGAGCAGTTCTTC. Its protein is CASSLGGGNEQFF.

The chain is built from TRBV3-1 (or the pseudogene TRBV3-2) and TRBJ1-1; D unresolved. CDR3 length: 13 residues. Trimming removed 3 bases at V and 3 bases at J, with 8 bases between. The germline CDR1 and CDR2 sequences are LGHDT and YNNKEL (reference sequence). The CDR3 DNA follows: TGTGCCAGCAGCCACCGTATTTACACTGAAGCTTTCTTT. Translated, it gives CASSHRIYTEAFF.

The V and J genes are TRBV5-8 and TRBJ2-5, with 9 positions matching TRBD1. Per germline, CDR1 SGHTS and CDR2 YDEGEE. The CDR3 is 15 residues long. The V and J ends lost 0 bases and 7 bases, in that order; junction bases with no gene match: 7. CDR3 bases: TGTGCCAGCAGCTTGGGGCACAGGGGGCTTGGGACCCAGTACTTC. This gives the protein CASSLGHRGLGTQYF. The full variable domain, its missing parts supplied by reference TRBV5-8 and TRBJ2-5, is EAGVTQSPTHLIKTRGQQATLRCSPISGHTSVYWYQQALGLGLQFLLWYDEGEERNRGNFPPRFSGRQFPNYSSELNVNALELEDSALYLCASSLGHRGLGTQYFGPGTRLLVL.

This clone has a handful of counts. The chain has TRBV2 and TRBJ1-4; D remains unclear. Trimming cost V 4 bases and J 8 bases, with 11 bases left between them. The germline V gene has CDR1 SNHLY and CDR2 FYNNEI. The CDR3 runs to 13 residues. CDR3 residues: CASSGARREKLFF. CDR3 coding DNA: TGTGCCAGCAGTGGAGCCAGGAGGGAAAAACTGTTTTTT.

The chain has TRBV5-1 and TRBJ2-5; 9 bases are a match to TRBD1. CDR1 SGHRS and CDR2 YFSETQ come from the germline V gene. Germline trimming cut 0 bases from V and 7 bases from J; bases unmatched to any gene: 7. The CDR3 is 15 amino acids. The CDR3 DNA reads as TGCGCCAGCAGCTTGGAGGACAGGGGATTGGGGACCCAGTACTTC. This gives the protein CASSLEDRGLGTQYF.

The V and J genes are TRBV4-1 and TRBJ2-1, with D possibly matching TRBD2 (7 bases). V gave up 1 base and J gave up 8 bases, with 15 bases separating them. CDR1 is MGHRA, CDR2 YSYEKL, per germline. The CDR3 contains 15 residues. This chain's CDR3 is CASSQGRGARYEQFF. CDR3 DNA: TGCGCCAGCAGCCAAGGCCGGGGGGCGCGTTATGAGCAGTTCTTC.

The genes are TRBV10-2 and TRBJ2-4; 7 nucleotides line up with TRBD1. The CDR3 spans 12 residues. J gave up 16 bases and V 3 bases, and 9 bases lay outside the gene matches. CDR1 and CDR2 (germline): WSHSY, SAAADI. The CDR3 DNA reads TGCGCCAGCAGTGACTACGAGACAGGGAGATACTTC. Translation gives CASSDYETGRYF.

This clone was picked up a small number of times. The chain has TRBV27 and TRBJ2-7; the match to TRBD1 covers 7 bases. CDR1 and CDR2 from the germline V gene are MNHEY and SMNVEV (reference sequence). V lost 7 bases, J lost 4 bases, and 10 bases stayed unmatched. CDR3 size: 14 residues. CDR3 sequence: CASTPPGGSYEQYF. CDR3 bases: TGTGCCAGCACCCCCCCAGGGGGATCTTACGAGCAGTACTTC.

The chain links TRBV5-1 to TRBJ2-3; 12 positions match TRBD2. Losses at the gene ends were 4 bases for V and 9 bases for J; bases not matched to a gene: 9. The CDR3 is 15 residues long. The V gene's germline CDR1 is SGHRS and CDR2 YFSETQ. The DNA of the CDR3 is TGCGCCAGCAGCGGACCGGGACTAGCGGGTTCCACGCAGTATTTT. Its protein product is CASSGPGLAGSTQYF.

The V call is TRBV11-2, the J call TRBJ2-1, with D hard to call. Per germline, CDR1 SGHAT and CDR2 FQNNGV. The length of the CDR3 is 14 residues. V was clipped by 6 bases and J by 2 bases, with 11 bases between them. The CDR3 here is CASRKESAYNEQFF. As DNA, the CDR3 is TGTGCCAGCAGGAAGGAGTCAGCCTACAATGAGCAGTTCTTC.

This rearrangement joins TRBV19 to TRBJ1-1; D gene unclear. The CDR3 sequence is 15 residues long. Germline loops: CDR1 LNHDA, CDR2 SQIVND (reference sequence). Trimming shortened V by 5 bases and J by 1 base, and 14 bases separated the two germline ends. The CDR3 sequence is CASSPRGGTNTEAFF. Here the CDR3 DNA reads TGTGCCAGTAGTCCCCGGGGAGGAACGAACACTGAAGCTTTCTTT.

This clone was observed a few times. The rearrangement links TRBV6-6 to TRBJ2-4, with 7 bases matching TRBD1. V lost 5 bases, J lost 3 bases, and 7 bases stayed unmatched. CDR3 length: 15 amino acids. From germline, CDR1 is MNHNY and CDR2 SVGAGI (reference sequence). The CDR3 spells CASSQYDRDKNIQYF. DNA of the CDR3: TGTGCCAGCAGTCAATACGACAGGGACAAAAACATTCAGTACTTC.

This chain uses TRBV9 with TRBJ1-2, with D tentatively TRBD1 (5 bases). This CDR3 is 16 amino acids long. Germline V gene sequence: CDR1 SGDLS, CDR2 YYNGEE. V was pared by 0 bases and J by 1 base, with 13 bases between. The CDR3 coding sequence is TGTGCCAGCAGCGTAGGTCCCCAGGGAAATAACTATGGCTACACCTTC. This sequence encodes CASSVGPQGNNYGYTF.

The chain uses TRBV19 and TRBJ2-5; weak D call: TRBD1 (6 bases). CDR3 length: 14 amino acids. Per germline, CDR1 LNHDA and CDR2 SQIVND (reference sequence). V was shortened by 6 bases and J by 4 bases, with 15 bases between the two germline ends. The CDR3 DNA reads TGTGCCAGTAGCCAACTAGGGGGTGTAGAGACCCAGTACTTC. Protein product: CASSQLGGVETQYF.

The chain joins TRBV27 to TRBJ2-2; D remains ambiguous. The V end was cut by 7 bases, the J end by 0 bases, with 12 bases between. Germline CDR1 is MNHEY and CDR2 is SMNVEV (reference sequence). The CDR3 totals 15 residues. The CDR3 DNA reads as TGTGCCAGCAAATACTTAAAGTCGAACACCGGGGAGCTGTTTTTT. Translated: CASKYLKSNTGELFF.

CDR3 nucleotide sequence: TGTGCCACCCAAAGGGGAGGGGGAATGAATCAGCCCCAGCATTTT. As protein: CATQRGGGMNQPQHF. V and J are TRBV19 and TRBJ1-5; TRBD1 might be the D (6 bases). CDR3 length: 15 residues. Trimming left V 10 bases short and J 4 bases short, with 20 bases between. Germline CDR1 reads LNHDA; CDR2 reads SQIVND (reference sequence).

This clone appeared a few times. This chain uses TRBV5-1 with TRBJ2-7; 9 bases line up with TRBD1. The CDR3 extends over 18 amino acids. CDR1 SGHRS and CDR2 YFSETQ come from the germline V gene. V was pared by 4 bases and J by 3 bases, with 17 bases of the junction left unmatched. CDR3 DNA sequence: TGCGCCAGCAGCATACAAACAGGGGGCGCGAGGGCCCGCTACGAGCAGTACTTC. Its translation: CASSIQTGGARARYEQYF.

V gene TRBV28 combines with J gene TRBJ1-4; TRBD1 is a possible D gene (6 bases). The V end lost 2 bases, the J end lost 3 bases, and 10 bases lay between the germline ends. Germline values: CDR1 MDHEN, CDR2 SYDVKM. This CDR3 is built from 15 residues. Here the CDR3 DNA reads TGTGCCAGCAGTTTAGGGGGGGCAGCTAATGAAAAACTGTTTTTT. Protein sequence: CASSLGGAANEKLFF.

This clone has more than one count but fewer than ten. The CDR3 reads CASSLGGSTYNEQFF. CDR3 nucleotides: TGCGCCAGCAGCTTGGGCGGGTCCACTTACAATGAGCAGTTCTTC. The chain recombines TRBV5-1 with TRBJ2-1; TRBD2 might be the D (5 bases). From germline, CDR1 is SGHRS and CDR2 YFSETQ. Trimming shortened V by 0 bases and J by 4 bases, and 11 bases separated the two germline ends. This CDR3 is built from 15 residues.